This T cell receptor beta chain was sequenced for a study of T cells in Graves' hyperthyroidism and ophthalmopathy. Looking at the study overall: Initial diagnosis, before any treatment, was when peripheral blood was collected.

Patients were excluded for uncontrolled infection, other autoimmune disease, pregnancy or lactation. TCR beta CDR3 regions were amplified from RNA transcripts. During a first-round RT-PCR of the TCR CDR3, the HTBI primer set was used. TCRdb re-analysed the multiplex PCR reads in MiXCR, keeping a single row per CDR3 protein. Among hundreds of thousands of distinct CDR3 sequences listed, around a third were seen once. Deletions cut 1 base from V and 1 base from J, with 7 bases between. The CDR3 extends over 14 amino acids. Germline-derived CDR1 and CDR2 are MNHEY and SVGAGI. Study results and limitations: The authors' 13 V-J model separated ophthalmopathy from stable hyperthyroidism. Blood shared most expanded thyroid clonotypes above 0.001.

The sample holds a few counts of this clonotype. Its antigen remains unknown. The chain links TRBV6-5 to TRBJ1-1; D remains ambiguous. The sequence was collected from a woman between 40 and 55 years old with Graves' hyperthyroidism. The sample was blood. The CDR3 nucleotides are TGTGCCAGCAGTTACTGGGGTGAGAACACTGAAGCTTTCTTT. It yields the protein CASSYWGENTEAFF.